The sequence of this T cell receptor beta chain was determined in a study of T cell responses to AZD1222 COVID-19 vaccine (dated by TCRdb to the early 2020s). Regarding the research as a whole: A total of 233 trial participants underwent TCR sequencing, of whom 200 to 220 had received two doses of AZD1222 and about 25 had received two doses of the MenACWY control vaccine. Trial participants were enrolled by age into 18-55, 56-69 and 70-plus year subgroups, with 148, 28 and 57 TCR-sequenced participants respectively. On the study overall, not on this receptor specifically: The 56-69-year group was small, and its depth increase did not reach significance, likely because of low power. Conclusions about previously exposed vaccinees are limited because only 5 or 6 AZD1222 recipients were SARS-CoV-2 seropositive at baseline. Because no day 14 peak-response samples were available, repertoires were characterized only after the peak T cell response. Nearly half of unique spike-specific TCRs reportedly recognized epitopes outside regions mutated in the B.1.351 and B.1.1.7 variants. After two AZD1222 doses, both the breadth and the depth of spike-specific TCRs were significantly higher than at day 0 and than in MenACWY recipients. The whole spike protein was spanned by vaccine-associated CD4 TCRs, and dominant responses were seen in regions 160-218 and 743-854. Most participants were white British and females outnumbered males, and the authors suggested that clonal diversity may have been underestimated.

About this clone itself: Its antigen is currently not known. No base quality values were provided; no much bigger clone lies one nucleotide off.

V is clipped by 3 bases and J by 0 bases, and the sequence between their germline boundaries is 6 bases long. CDR1 SGDLS and CDR2 YYNGEE are derived from the germline V gene. The CDR3, from cysteine to phenylalanine, totals 13 residues. Only the CDR3 DNA stays, 39 bases, in frame from base 1. Taken with the paper, the label for time point translates to: about 28 days (+/-7) after the second vaccine dose. Because spike-specific TCR depth and breadth did not differ between the two schedules, AZD1222 recipients who got a second dose at roughly 4 weeks were pooled with those who got a second dose at roughly 12 weeks. Samples from vaccinated people were obtained from the UK trials COV001 and COV002, which included a single-blind randomized controlled phase 2/3 trial of AZD1222 (ChAdOx1 nCoV-19) in healthy adults. For TCRbeta chain sequencing, PBMC samples from trial participants were taken at day 0 and at day 28 after the second dose.

The CDR3 regions of human TCRbeta chains were analyzed by immunosequencing. The authors' pipeline ran thus. TCRs in the repertoires were matched against a reference library of SARS-CoV-2-specific TCRs that had been generated with the MIRA antigen-specificity platform. Breadth meant the fraction of unique TCRs that were SARS-CoV-2-associated, whereas depth meant the fraction of total T cells that were SARS-CoV-2-associated. Using the MIRA data, each spike-specific TCR was assigned both to the spike region to which the TCR was reactive and to a CD4 or CD8 class. Log10-transformed breadth and depth values were compared by one-way ANOVA with Sidak's multiple comparisons tests. TCRdb took this table from immuneACCESS and kept in-frame rearrangements with V and J called. Such tables lack part of the clones; where checked against another copy, unresolved V genes explain under half of the gap, and the rest is unexplained. The V and J calls and clone size come from that table; D and trimming were worked out from the DNA. Across this sample there are around 130,000 clones, with more than 85% seen only once. In total, the top ten clones hold roughly 2% of the sample.

The material sequenced was peripheral blood, taken 28 days after the second AZD1222 dose. The clonotype was recovered from an adult who received the AZD1222 COVID-19 vaccine. The V and J segments used are TRBV9 and TRBJ1-1, with no D gene named confidently. The CDR3: CASSANMNTEAFF. The sequence in DNA is TGTGCCAGCAGCGCAAATATGAACACTGAAGCTTTCTTT.